Below, 29 T cell receptor beta chains from the same sample are listed, as sequenced in a study of blood T cell repertoires in COVID-19. Some clones are missing from TCRdb's copy, which holds only in-frame ones; the method was immunoSEQ multiplex PCR. This sample has over 100,000 clones; approximately 80% occur once, and the top ten carry under 11%. The sequenced sample was peripheral blood. These receptors all come from a human donor in a cohort sampled during active COVID-19.

V is TRBV7-2 and J is TRBJ2-2, with D perhaps TRBD2 (5 bases). In germline, CDR1 is SGHTA, CDR2 FQGNSA. The CDR3 is 15 residues long. V lost 0 bases and J lost 0, with 5 bases in between. CDR3 sequence (DNA): TGTGCCAGCAGCTTAGCGGGAGCGAACACCGGGGAGCTGTTTTTT. Translation gives CASSLAGANTGELFF.

This chain joins TRBV18 and TRBJ1-1; 7 nucleotides align to TRBD1. This CDR3 has 15 amino acids. With 5 bases clipped from V and 1 base from J, the junction kept 7 bases outside the gene matches. Germline V lookup: CDR1 KGHSH, CDR2 LQKENI. CDR3 amino acids: CASSARDSRNTEAFF. DNA of the CDR3: TGTGCCAGCTCAGCCCGGGACAGCAGGAACACTGAAGCTTTCTTT.

The chain uses TRBV7-6 and TRBJ2-5; possibly TRBD2 for D (6 bases). The germline gives CDR1 SGHVS, CDR2 FNYEAQ. V was pared by 7 bases and J by 1 base, with 13 bases between. This CDR3 region has 14 residues. The CDR3 is CASTLQTSQETQYF. Here the CDR3 DNA reads TGTGCCAGCACCCTCCAGACTAGCCAAGAGACCCAGTACTTC.

The gene calls are TRBV5-5 and TRBJ2-7, with D possibly being TRBD1 (6 bases). This CDR3 has 13 residues. V lost 4 bases to trimming and J lost 9 bases, with 17 bases between them. Germline V gene data show CDR1 as SGHKS and CDR2 as YYEKEE (reference sequence). CDR3 in DNA: TGTGCCAGCAGCCCAAGACAGGATCTGACGCAGTACTTC. Protein sequence: CASSPRQDLTQYF.

The chain employs TRBV5-4 and TRBJ1-1, with a possible D match to TRBD1 (5 bases). The V gene lost 2 bases and the J gene lost 4 bases, with 12 bases spanning the gap. Germline values: CDR1 SGHNT, CDR2 YYREEE (reference sequence). There are 14 residues in the CDR3. CDR3 region: CASSFGGAGTEAFF. CDR3 coding DNA: TGTGCCAGCAGCTTCGGAGGGGCCGGCACTGAAGCTTTCTTT.

The CDR3 region is CSVESGGGNEQFF. The CDR3 nucleotides read TGCAGCGTTGAATCGGGAGGGGGCAATGAGCAGTTCTTC. The chain joins TRBV29-1 to TRBJ2-1, with TRBD2 matching over 8 bases. This CDR3 is 13 amino acids long. Trimming at V came to 2 bases and at J to 6 bases, leaving 3 bases not matched to a gene. Germline CDR1 reads SQVTM; CDR2 reads ANQGSEA.

V is TRBV28 and J is TRBJ1-4, with 8 bases lining up with TRBD1. J gave up 7 bases and V 6 bases, and 4 bases lay outside the gene matches. Germline values: CDR1 MDHEN, CDR2 SYDVKM. The CDR3 runs to 13 residues. CDR3 amino acids: CASRKTGVEKLFF. In DNA, the CDR3 is TGTGCCAGCAGAAAGACAGGGGTTGAAAAACTGTTTTTT.

This clone was observed a few times. The chain has TRBV27 and TRBJ1-2; tentatively, D is TRBD1 (6 bases). The CDR3 totals 15 residues. The germline V gene encodes CDR1 MNHEY and CDR2 SMNVEV (reference sequence). Trimming left V 5 bases short and J 6 bases short, with 19 bases between. The CDR3 region is CASSANTGQKDGYTF. The CDR3 coding sequence is TGTGCCAGCAGTGCTAACACAGGGCAAAAAGATGGCTACACCTTC.

This clone was picked up one time. The chain employs TRBV20-1 and TRBJ1-5; no clear D. This CDR3 is 12 amino acids long. V was shortened by 3 bases and J by 1 base, with 4 bases between the two germline ends. Per germline, CDR1 DFQATT and CDR2 SNEGSKA (reference sequence). The CDR3 coding sequence is TGCAGTGCTAGTAGCAGCAATCAGCCCCAGCATTTT. Its translation: CSASSSNQPQHF.

This sequence joins TRBV9 and TRBJ2-1, with TRBD2 matching 8 bases. J gave up 5 bases and V 0 bases, and 7 bases lay outside the gene matches. The CDR3 is made up of 16 amino acids. Germline V CDR1 and CDR2: SGDLS, YYNGEE. CDR3 protein: CASSVDPGGQHNEQFF. CDR3 coding DNA: TGTGCCAGCAGCGTAGACCCGGGGGGGCAACACAATGAGCAGTTCTTC.

V is TRBV6-2 or TRBV6-3 and J is TRBJ2-1, with 13 bases identical to TRBD2. The CDR3 totals 20 residues. The J segment lost 8 bases and the V segment lost 0 bases, leaving 16 bases of the junction unmatched. CDR1 and CDR2 (germline): MNHEY, SVGEGT. CDR3 protein: CASSYSPGLAGALPTDEQFF. Written as DNA, the CDR3 is TGTGCCAGCAGTTACTCCCCAGGACTAGCGGGAGCCCTGCCGACGGATGAGCAGTTCTTC.

The CDR3 loop reads CASSLVDIRGTQYF. The CDR3 DNA reads as TGCGCCAGCAGCTTGGTGGATATAAGAGGGACCCAGTACTTC. This chain joins TRBV5-1 and TRBJ2-5, with unresolved D. The CDR3 is 14 residues long. Germline CDR1 is SGHRS and CDR2 is YFSETQ. Between the trimmed V and J ends, which lost 0 bases and 7 bases, there was a span of 13 bases.

The chain carries TRBV27 and TRBJ2-7, with 7 bases identical to TRBD1. The CDR3 length is 14 residues. V lost 2 bases, J lost 2 bases, and 3 bases stayed unmatched. Per germline, CDR1 MNHEY and CDR2 SMNVEV (reference sequence). In DNA form, the CDR3 reads TGTGCCAGCAGTTTACGGGACAGAGCCTACGAGCAGTACTTC. Its translation is CASSLRDRAYEQYF.

The rearrangement uses TRBV19 and TRBJ2-3; 10 bases are a match to TRBD1. Per germline, CDR1 LNHDA and CDR2 SQIVND (reference sequence). Trimming at V came to 10 bases and at J to 4 bases, leaving 8 bases not matched to a gene. The CDR3 has 14 amino acids. The CDR3 here is CATSDRGNADTQYF. In DNA, the CDR3 is TGTGCCACTTCGGACAGGGGGAACGCAGATACGCAGTATTTT. Complete variable domain (other parts from reference TRBV19 and TRBJ2-3): DGGITQSPKYLFRKEGQNVTLSCEQNLNHDAMYWYRQDPGQGLRLIYYSQIVNDFQKGDIAEGYSVSREKKESFPLTVTSAQKNPTAFYLCATSDRGNADTQYFGPGTRLTVL.

The rearrangement links TRBV7-9 to TRBJ1-2, with D unresolved. Germline V lookup: CDR1 SEHNR, CDR2 FQNEAQ (reference sequence). This CDR3 spans 16 amino acids. V lost 5 bases to trimming and J lost 3 bases, with 19 bases between them. CDR3 sequence: CASSLNQAERDYGYTF. The CDR3 region has the DNA TGTGCCAGCAGCCTAAATCAGGCCGAGAGGGACTATGGCTACACCTTC.

This clone was recorded at least ten times. The chain joins TRBV5-6 to TRBJ2-1; D possibly corresponds to TRBD2 (5 bases). Deletions cut 0 bases from V and 0 bases from J, with 10 bases between. Germline CDR1 SGHDT, CDR2 YYEEEE. The CDR3 covers 16 residues. The CDR3 DNA follows: TGTGCCAGCAGCTTGGAGATAGGGAGCTCCTACAATGAGCAGTTCTTC. It is translated as CASSLEIGSSYNEQFF.

As to this clone: One end of the junction varies from germline; a read error may be responsible. The chain carries TRBV12-3 or TRBV12-4 and TRBJ2-7; 8 bases fit TRBD1. This CDR3 comprises 12 residues. CDR3 nucleotides: TGTGCCAGCAGGTACCCGGGACAGGCCTATTCCTTC. Protein: CASRYPGQAYSF.

The chain links TRBV7-8 to TRBJ2-7; D is uncertain. Germline V CDR1 and CDR2: SGHVS, FQNEAQ. Trimming removed 2 bases from V and 4 bases from J, with 9 bases in between. This CDR3 has 13 residues. This chain's CDR3 is CASSLLPRYEQYF. DNA of the CDR3: TGTGCCAGCAGCTTATTACCCAGGTACGAGCAGTACTTC.

This chain joins TRBV11-2 and TRBJ2-1; D remains unclear. With 0 bases removed from V and 10 bases from J, the gap between germline ends came to 10 bases. The CDR3 covers 13 residues. CDR1 is SGHAT and CDR2 is FQNNGV in the germline V gene. This CDR3 reads CASSLDRPHEQFF. The CDR3 coding sequence is TGTGCCAGCAGCTTAGACCGCCCACACGAGCAGTTCTTC.

The rearrangement joins TRBV11-2 to TRBJ1-1; no firm D call. The CDR3 consists of 14 residues. V was pared by 1 base and J by 4 bases, with 10 bases between. Germline values: CDR1 SGHAT, CDR2 FQNNGV. The CDR3 sequence is CASSLVLVSTEAFF. Written as DNA, the CDR3 is TGTGCCAGCAGCTTAGTACTGGTAAGCACTGAAGCTTTCTTT.

This sequence joins TRBV5-8 and TRBJ1-1, with D unclear. The CDR3 length is 13 residues. Germline V gene lookup returns CDR1 SGHTS and CDR2 YDEGEE. V lost 3 bases, J lost 5 bases, and 11 bases lay in between. This CDR3 is CASSSTWRTEAFF. CDR3 nucleotide sequence: TGTGCCAGCAGCTCAACTTGGAGGACTGAAGCTTTCTTT.

The CDR3 reads CASSRTGHGGGYTF. CDR3 nucleotide sequence: TGTGCCAGCAGCCGGACTGGCCATGGTGGGGGCTACACCTTC. The chain has TRBV5-4 and TRBJ1-2, with D unresolved. There are 14 residues in the CDR3. The V gene lost 4 bases and the J gene lost 8 bases, with 18 bases spanning the gap. Germline V gene lookup returns CDR1 SGHNT and CDR2 YYREEE (reference sequence).

The rearrangement joins TRBV14 to TRBJ1-2; maybe TRBD1 (5 bases). CDR1 is SGHDN, CDR2 FVKESK, per germline. The CDR3 covers 18 residues. The V gene lost 1 base and the J gene lost 3 bases, with 21 bases spanning the gap. As DNA, the CDR3 is TGTGCCAGCAGCCAAGCAGGGAGAGGGCGGGGGAAGGACTATGGCTACACCTTC. This gives the protein CASSQAGRGRGKDYGYTF.

The genes are TRBV9 and TRBJ2-2; D is undetermined. Looked up from germline, CDR1 is SGDLS and CDR2 is YYNGEE. V dropped 3 bases and J dropped 5 bases, with 5 bases sitting between them. The length of the CDR3 is 12 residues. The CDR3 coding sequence is TGTGCCAGCAGCGACAAGACCGGGGAGCTGTTTTTT. Its translation: CASSDKTGELFF.

With regard to this clone: Sequence at one end of the junction differs from germline and may be a read error. DNA for the CDR3: TGTGCCAGCAGCGCGGGCCCCTCGGCGGACTTC. Translating gives CASSAGPSADF. The genes are TRBV7-9 and TRBJ1-2; D not certain. This CDR3 contains 11 residues. Germline V gene lookup returns CDR1 SEHNR and CDR2 FQNEAQ (reference sequence).

The chain carries TRBV28 and TRBJ2-5; D is possibly TRBD1 (6 bases). Germline values: CDR1 MDHEN, CDR2 SYDVKM. The CDR3 is 13 amino acids. Trimming cost V 6 bases and J 2 bases, with 10 bases left between them. For the CDR3, the DNA is TGTGCCAGCAGAGGACAGCCACAAGAGACCCAGTACTTC. Amino acids: CASRGQPQETQYF.

The chain links TRBV3-1 (or the pseudogene TRBV3-2) to TRBJ1-2, with D unclear. Germline CDR1 LGHDT, CDR2 YNNKEL (reference sequence). Between the trimmed V and J ends, which lost 4 bases and 7 bases, there was a span of 16 bases. The CDR3 sequence is 14 residues long. CDR3 coding DNA: TGTGCCAGCAGCCCCATCCGGGGAGAGGGTGGCTACACCTTC. This gives the protein CASSPIRGEGGYTF.

The chain carries TRBV7-2 and TRBJ1-6; TRBD1 matches 10 bases. CDR3 length: 16 amino acids. The V segment lost 5 bases and the J segment 8 bases; nucleotides outside the gene matches: 9. Germline CDR1 SGHTA, CDR2 FQGNSA. CDR3 protein: CASSPGTGVSHSPLHF. The CDR3 DNA sequence: TGTGCCAGCAGCCCCGGGACAGGGGTATCTCATTCACCCCTCCACTTT.

This chain uses TRBV28 with TRBJ2-5; TRBD2 might be the D (6 bases). Germline V gene lookup returns CDR1 MDHEN and CDR2 SYDVKM. V shed 8 bases and J shed 1 base, with 23 bases lying between them. The CDR3 totals 17 residues. The CDR3 protein is CASRSGGPPAVQETQYF. Written as DNA, the CDR3 is TGTGCCAGCCGCAGTGGAGGGCCTCCAGCAGTCCAAGAGACCCAGTACTTC.